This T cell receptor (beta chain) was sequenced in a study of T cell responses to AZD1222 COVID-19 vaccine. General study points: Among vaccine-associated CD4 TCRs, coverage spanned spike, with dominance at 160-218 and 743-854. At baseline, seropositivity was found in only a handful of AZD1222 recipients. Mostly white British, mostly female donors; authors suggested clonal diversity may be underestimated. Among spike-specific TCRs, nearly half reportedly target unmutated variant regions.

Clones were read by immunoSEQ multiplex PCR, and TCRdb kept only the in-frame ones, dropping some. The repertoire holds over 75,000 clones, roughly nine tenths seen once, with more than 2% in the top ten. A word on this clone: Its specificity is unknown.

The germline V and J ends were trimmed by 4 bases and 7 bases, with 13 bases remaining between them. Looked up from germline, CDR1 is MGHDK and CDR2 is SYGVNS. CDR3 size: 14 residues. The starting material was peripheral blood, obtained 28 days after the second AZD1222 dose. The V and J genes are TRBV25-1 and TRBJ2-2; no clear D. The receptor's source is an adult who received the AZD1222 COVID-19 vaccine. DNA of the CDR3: TGTGCCAGCAGTGGGGGAACGGGCTTCGGGGAGCTGTTTTTT. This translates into CASSGGTGFGELFF.